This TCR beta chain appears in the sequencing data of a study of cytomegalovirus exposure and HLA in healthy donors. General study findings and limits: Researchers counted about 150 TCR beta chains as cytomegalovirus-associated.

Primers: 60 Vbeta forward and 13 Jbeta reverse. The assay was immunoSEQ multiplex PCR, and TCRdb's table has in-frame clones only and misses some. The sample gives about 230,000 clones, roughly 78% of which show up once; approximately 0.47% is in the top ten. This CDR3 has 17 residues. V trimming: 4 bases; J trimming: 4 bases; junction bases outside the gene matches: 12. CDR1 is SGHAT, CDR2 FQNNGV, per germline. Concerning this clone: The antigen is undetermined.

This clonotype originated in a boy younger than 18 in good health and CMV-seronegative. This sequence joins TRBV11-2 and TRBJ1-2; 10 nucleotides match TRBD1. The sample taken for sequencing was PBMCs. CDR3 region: CASSWTTAGTGVYGYTF. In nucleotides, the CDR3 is TGTGCCAGCAGCTGGACAACCGCCGGGACAGGGGTCTATGGCTACACCTTC. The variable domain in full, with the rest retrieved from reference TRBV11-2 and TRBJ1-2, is EAGVAQSPRYKIIEKRQSVAFWCNPISGHATLYWYQQILGQGPKLLIQFQNNGVVDDSQLPKDRFSAERLKGVDSTLKIQPAKLEDSAVYLCASSWTTAGTGVYGYTFGSGTRLTVV.